This paragraph covers one T cell receptor (beta chain) sequence. V shed 5 bases, J shed 8 bases, and the junction held 12 bases outside the gene matches. Germline V gene data show CDR1 as SEHNR and CDR2 as FQNEAQ (reference sequence). The CDR3 covers 16 residues. The entry originates in a study of blood T cell repertoires in COVID-19. As originally analysed: Amplification from reference gene primers served as the basis for estimated nucleated cell counts. The data were produced by immunoSEQ multiplex PCR, yet TCRdb's version contains in-frame clones alone and is incomplete. The V and J calls and clone size were taken over from that table, and D and trimming were inferred from the DNA. The repertoire holds about 310,000 clones, with 90% as singletons.

The chain links TRBV7-9 to TRBJ2-3; 11 bases align to TRBD2. The receptor was derived from a woman in her thirties or forties with COVID-19, enrolled during active disease. Sequenced input: peripheral blood. The CDR3 loop is CASSAPGTSGTFTQYF. CDR3 coding DNA: TGTGCCAGCAGCGCCCCTGGGACTAGCGGAACCTTTACGCAGTATTTT.